One and the same sample provided the 31 T cell receptor beta chains below, sequenced in a study of T-cell memory formation after mild COVID-19. TCRdb analysed the 5' RACE reads with MiXCR anew, one entry per CDR3 protein. Of 150,000 or so distinct CDR3 sequences in the sample, around 25% are singletons; the top ten hold around 22%. Sample: PBMCs or a T cell subset sorted from them (not recorded which). The origin of the receptors is an adult woman who had mild COVID-19 (a few samples of this study predate the infection). Cell type and time point are not known.

CDR3 coding DNA: TGTGCCAGCAGGTTAAGGGCAGGGATCATAGACGAGCAGTACTTC. Residues: CASRLRAGIIDEQYF. This chain links TRBV7-9 with TRBJ2-7, with D possibly being TRBD1 (5 bases). Germline assignment: CDR1 SEHNR and CDR2 FQNEAQ (reference sequence). V shed 6 bases and J shed 5 bases, with 20 bases lying between them. The CDR3 contains 15 residues.

This clonotype was counted between two and nine times. This chain joins TRBV2 and TRBJ1-1; the D gene is possibly TRBD1 (6 bases). Germline values: CDR1 SNHLY, CDR2 FYNNEI. The CDR3 runs 14 residues. V shed 3 bases and J shed 5 bases, with 13 bases lying between them. The CDR3 DNA follows: TGTGCCAGCAGTGAGCAGGGGTATGGGACTGAAGCTTTCTTT. The encoded protein is CASSEQGYGTEAFF.

The chain employs TRBV4-1 and TRBJ1-5, with TRBD1 as a possible D gene (6 bases). Per the germline V gene, CDR1 is MGHRA and CDR2 is YSYEKL. The CDR3 spans 13 residues. V lost 6 bases and J 3 bases, leaving 9 bases between the germline ends. The CDR3 sequence is CASSRTVNQPQHF. The CDR3 region has the DNA TGCGCCAGCAGTCGGACAGTCAATCAGCCCCAGCATTTT.

This clonotype turned up a few times. The chain uses TRBV2 and TRBJ1-3; D gene uncertain. The CDR3 runs to 14 residues. Trimming removed 5 bases from V and 1 base from J, with 9 bases in between. Per the germline V gene, CDR1 is SNHLY and CDR2 is FYNNEI. The CDR3: CASSSRSSGNTIYF. The CDR3 coding sequence is TGTGCCAGCAGTTCCCGATCGTCTGGAAACACCATATATTTT.

The V and J genes are TRBV4-3 and TRBJ2-3; D uncertain. The V and J ends lost 0 bases and 2 bases respectively, with 9 bases between them. The CDR3 covers 15 residues. CDR1 and CDR2 (germline): LGHNA, YSLEER. DNA of the CDR3: TGCGCCAGCAGCCAAGATTCGCTTACCACAGATACGCAGTATTTT. It codes for CASSQDSLTTDTQYF.

This clonotype was counted only a few times. The chain links TRBV11-2 to TRBJ2-3; maybe TRBD2 (5 bases). The CDR3 sequence is 16 residues long. Deletions cut 2 bases from V and 2 bases from J, with 14 bases between. Germline V gives CDR1 SGHAT, CDR2 FQNNGV. CDR3 nucleotide sequence: TGTGCCAGCAGCTTAAGTCCAGCGGAGTTCACAGATACGCAGTATTTT. Its translation: CASSLSPAEFTDTQYF. The full variable domain, completed using reference TRBV11-2 and TRBJ2-3, is EAGVAQSPRYKIIEKRQSVAFWCNPISGHATLYWYQQILGQGPKLLIQFQNNGVVDDSQLPKDRFSAERLKGVDSTLKIQPAKLEDSAVYLCASSLSPAEFTDTQYFGPGTRLTVL.

This clonotype was picked up a small number of times. The V gene is TRBV10-2, the J gene TRBJ2-1; 8 nucleotides match TRBD1. V shed 3 bases, J shed 8 bases, and the junction held 6 bases outside the gene matches. The CDR3 runs to 14 residues. CDR1 and CDR2 (germline): WSHSY, SAAADI. The CDR3 region has the DNA TGCGCCAGCAGTGACCTGGACAGGGACGATGAGCAGTTCTTC. As protein: CASSDLDRDDEQFF.

The chain is built from TRBV12-3 or TRBV12-4 and TRBJ1-2; D is possibly TRBD1 (6 bases). V was cut by 5 bases and J by 7 bases, with 8 bases left in between. This CDR3 is built from 11 residues. In DNA, the CDR3 is TGTGCCAGCAGTGAAGGGGGTGGCTACACCTTC. The encoded protein is CASSEGGGYTF.

This clonotype was detected a few times. The chain is built from TRBV7-9 and TRBJ2-3, with 7 nucleotides matching TRBD1. J was trimmed by 2 bases and V by 1 base; bases with no gene match: 9. Germline V gene lookup returns CDR1 SEHNR and CDR2 FQNEAQ (reference sequence). CDR3 length: 17 amino acids. The CDR3 here is CASSLETIGTVTDTQYF. For the CDR3, the DNA is TGTGCCAGCAGCTTAGAAACGATCGGGACAGTCACAGATACGCAGTATTTT.

The chain recombines TRBV9 with TRBJ2-1; D is possibly TRBD1 or TRBD2 (5 bases each). Trimming removed 4 bases from V and 4 bases from J, with 9 bases in between. The CDR3 spans 13 residues. The germline CDR1 and CDR2 sequences are SGDLS and YYNGEE. CDR3 amino acids: CASSPGTYNEQFF. The CDR3 coding sequence is TGTGCCAGCAGCCCAGGGACGTACAATGAGCAGTTCTTC.

This clonotype was seen a few times. The chain links TRBV27 to TRBJ1-1; D is perhaps TRBD1 (6 bases). This CDR3 region has 15 residues. V shed 0 bases and J shed 0 bases, with 8 bases lying between them. CDR1 and CDR2 (germline): MNHEY, SMNVEV (reference sequence). The CDR3 protein is CASSLSGGLNTEAFF. The DNA for the CDR3 is TGTGCCAGCAGTTTATCGGGGGGCCTGAACACTGAAGCTTTCTTT.

This clonotype turned up a few times. This chain links TRBV9 with TRBJ1-1; D remains unclear. Germline loops: CDR1 SGDLS, CDR2 YYNGEE. Trimming left V 4 bases short and J 1 base short, with 17 bases between. CDR3 size: 16 residues. DNA of the CDR3: TGTGCCAGCAGCCTCACCCCCAGAGACCCGAACACTGAAGCTTTCTTT. Its protein product is CASSLTPRDPNTEAFF.

This clonotype occurred a few times. The chain uses TRBV16 and TRBJ2-1; TRBD2 aligns across 10 bases. V was pared by 8 bases and J by 6 bases, with 7 bases of the junction left unmatched. The CDR3 runs to 14 residues. Germline CDR1 is KGHSY and CDR2 is FQNENV. The CDR3 loop is CASGRAGGPNEQFF. The CDR3 nucleotides are TGTGCCAGCGGAAGAGCGGGGGGGCCCAATGAGCAGTTCTTC.

The table lists this clonotype with a few counts. This chain connects TRBV7-2 to TRBJ1-3; D uncertain. This CDR3 has 17 residues. CDR1 and CDR2 from the germline V gene are SGHTA and FQGNSA. V was clipped by 4 bases and J by 3 bases, with 19 bases between them. CDR3 in DNA: TGTGCCAGCAGCTCCTGGGCGGCGGGAACCCTTGGAAACACCATATATTTT. Translated: CASSSWAAGTLGNTIYF.

The J gene is TRBJ1-2, the V gene TRBV7-6, with TRBD1 as a possible D gene (6 bases). Between the trimmed V and J ends, which lost 1 base and 6 bases, there was a span of 21 bases. CDR3 length equals 17 residues. Germline V gene data show CDR1 as SGHVS and CDR2 as FNYEAQ. CDR3 loop: CASSLVSPETGFNGYTF. Here the CDR3 DNA reads TGTGCCAGCAGCTTAGTTAGCCCCGAGACAGGATTCAATGGCTACACCTTC.

In this sample, this clonotype turned up a few times. The CDR3 loop reads CASSQDSGRFYEQYF. The CDR3 DNA reads TGCGCCAGCAGCCAAGATTCCGGGAGGTTCTACGAGCAGTACTTC. V usage is TRBV4-3 and J usage is TRBJ2-7; 7 nucleotides agree with TRBD2. The germline V gene encodes CDR1 LGHNA and CDR2 YSLEER. J lost 3 bases, V lost 0 bases, and 5 bases had no gene match. This CDR3 is built from 15 residues.

This clonotype has more than one count but fewer than ten. This chain joins TRBV4-1 and TRBJ2-2, with unresolved D. Per germline, CDR1 MGHRA and CDR2 YSYEKL. The CDR3 is 16 amino acids. The ends were cut back, 1 base at V and 6 bases at J, with 15 bases in the middle. The CDR3 region has the DNA TGCGCCAGCAGCCAAGGGCTGGGGTCAGTTCCCGGGGAGCTGTTTTTT. It is translated as CASSQGLGSVPGELFF.

J is TRBJ2-5 and V is TRBV12-3 or TRBV12-4, with TRBD2 as a possible D gene (6 bases). Deletions cut 3 bases from V and 7 bases from J, with 12 bases between. The CDR3 covers 13 residues. CDR3 nucleotides: TGTGCCAGCAGTTTGGGACCGCGGGGGACCCAGTACTTC. Residues: CASSLGPRGTQYF.

This clonotype was detected a few times. The rearrangement uses TRBV6-6 and TRBJ2-7; 10 bases are a match to TRBD2. The trim removed 8 bases at V and 2 bases at J, leaving 3 bases unmatched. Germline CDR1 MNHNY, CDR2 SVGAGI (reference sequence). The length of the CDR3 is 13 residues. The CDR3 nucleotides read TGTGCCAGCGCCGGACTAGCGGCCTACGAGCAGTACTTC. Residues: CASAGLAAYEQYF.

This chain links TRBV12-3 or TRBV12-4 with TRBJ2-3; 9 nucleotides align to TRBD2. Germline trimming cut 6 bases from V and 2 bases from J; bases unmatched to any gene: 6. CDR3 size: 15 residues. The CDR3, as DNA: TGTGCCAGCAGCCCGACTAGCGGATTCACAGATACGCAGTATTTT. Translating gives CASSPTSGFTDTQYF.

This clonotype appeared many times. This chain connects TRBV4-3 to TRBJ2-7; 9 bases match TRBD2. The CDR3 is 16 residues long. V was pared by 4 bases and J by 0 bases, with 7 bases of the junction left unmatched. CDR1 and CDR2 (germline): LGHNA, YSLEER. The CDR3 DNA reads as TGCGCCAGCAGCCTCTCGAAAGCGGGAGGCTCCTACGAGCAGTACTTC. It encodes CASSLSKAGGSYEQYF.

The gene calls are TRBV11-1 and TRBJ2-7, with 9 positions matching TRBD1. Looked up from germline, CDR1 is SGHAT and CDR2 is FQDESV (reference sequence). The CDR3 covers 15 residues. The trim removed 8 bases at V and 3 bases at J, leaving 11 bases unmatched. DNA of the CDR3: TGTGCCAGCGCCTGGGACAGGGAGGGCTACTACGAGCAGTACTTC. This encodes CASAWDREGYYEQYF. Together with reference TRBV11-1 and TRBJ2-7, the CDR3 gives the full variable domain: EAEVAQSPRYKITEKSQAVAFWCDPISGHATLYWYRQILGQGPELLVQFQDESVVDDSQLPKDRFSAERLKGVDSTLKIQPAELGDSAMYLCASAWDREGYYEQYFGPGTRLTVT.

This clonotype was detected only a few times. This sequence joins TRBV12-3 or TRBV12-4 and TRBJ2-5; a possible D gene is TRBD1 (6 bases). Trimming stripped 7 bases from V and 3 bases from J, with 12 bases between. The CDR3 is 13 residues long. The CDR3 sequence: CASTVTGEETQYF. The CDR3 bases are TGTGCCAGCACCGTGACAGGAGAAGAGACCCAGTACTTC.

The J gene is TRBJ1-2, the V gene TRBV4-1; D perhaps matches TRBD1 (5 bases). Between the trimmed V and J ends, which lost 3 bases and 3 bases, there was a span of 14 bases. The germline V gene encodes CDR1 MGHRA and CDR2 YSYEKL. This CDR3 contains 15 residues. The CDR3 region has the DNA TGCGCCAGCAGCCACCCTTCCAGGGATGACTATGGCTACACCTTC. This translates into CASSHPSRDDYGYTF.

In its sample, this clonotype was seen a few times. The chain joins TRBV4-2 to TRBJ2-2, with D perhaps matching TRBD2 (6 bases). CDR3 length: 18 amino acids. V shed 4 bases and J shed 6 bases, with 24 bases lying between them. Germline loops: CDR1 LGHNA, CDR2 YNFKEQ. This CDR3 reads CASSPLIGTPGSPGELFF. CDR3 in DNA: TGTGCCAGCAGCCCGTTGATTGGGACTCCAGGGTCGCCCGGGGAGCTGTTTTTT.

The sample holds a few counts of this clonotype. V is TRBV24-1 and J is TRBJ2-7; perhaps D is TRBD1 or TRBD2 (6 bases each). There are 13 residues in the CDR3. The germline V gene has CDR1 KGHDR and CDR2 SFDVKD. V was shortened by 4 bases and J by 3 bases, with 9 bases between the two germline ends. In DNA form, the CDR3 reads TGTGCCACCAGTGAAGGGGGGAACTACGAGCAGTACTTC. Translating gives CATSEGGNYEQYF.

V usage is TRBV12-3 or TRBV12-4 and J usage is TRBJ2-7; 7 bases line up with TRBD1. The V segment lost 5 bases and the J segment 7 bases; nucleotides outside the gene matches: 8. The CDR3 consists of 13 residues. The CDR3: CASSPTGVGEQYF. Here the CDR3 DNA reads TGTGCCAGCAGTCCCACAGGGGTGGGGGAGCAGTACTTC.

This clonotype has a handful of counts. The chain links TRBV7-9 to TRBJ1-1; D ambiguous. Germline V gene sequence: CDR1 SEHNR, CDR2 FQNEAQ (reference sequence). The CDR3 loop spans 14 amino acids. The germline V and J ends were trimmed by 1 base and 6 bases, with 12 bases remaining between them. The CDR3 sequence is CASSLVGLSAEAFF. CDR3 sequence (DNA): TGTGCCAGCAGCTTAGTGGGGTTGAGCGCTGAAGCTTTCTTT.

This clonotype was seen a few times. This rearrangement joins TRBV6-2 or TRBV6-3 to TRBJ2-1; 10 bases align to TRBD1. The V gene end was trimmed by 5 bases and the J gene end by 3 bases; junction bases not matched to a gene: 4. The CDR3 has 15 residues. From germline, CDR1 is MNHEY and CDR2 SVGEGT. CDR3 in amino acids: CASSPGTGDYNEQFF. The CDR3, as DNA: TGTGCCAGCAGTCCGGGGACAGGGGACTACAATGAGCAGTTCTTC.

This clonotype was picked up a small number of times. V usage is TRBV7-9 and J usage is TRBJ2-1, with 8 bases fitting TRBD1. The CDR3 length is 15 residues. Trimming took 6 bases from V and 4 from J; bases not matched to a gene: 8. Germline CDR1 reads SEHNR; CDR2 reads FQNEAQ (reference sequence). CDR3 coding DNA: TGTGCCAGCAGGCAACAGGGGGAGAGGTACAATGAGCAGTTCTTC. It translates to CASRQQGERYNEQFF.

This rearrangement joins TRBV27 to TRBJ2-7; 10 nucleotides agree with TRBD1. The CDR3 runs 14 residues. Trimming took 4 bases from V and 3 from J; bases not matched to a gene: 3. In germline, CDR1 is MNHEY, CDR2 SMNVEV (reference sequence). Here the CDR3 reads CASSWGQGNYEQYF. The CDR3 DNA reads as TGTGCCAGCAGTTGGGGACAGGGGAACTACGAGCAGTACTTC.